These 2 T cell receptor beta chains were all obtained from the same sample, sequenced in a study of graft-versus-host responses after intestinal transplantation. Produced via immunoSEQ multiplex PCR; TCRdb's table is partial and in-frame only. The sample contains around 43,000 clones, about 91% of which appear only once. This specimen was PBMCs, taken 524 days after transplant. The receptors shown here come from a human patient who received an intestinal transplant, so some T cells may come from the graft donor.

This chain connects TRBV5-4 to TRBJ2-1; a weak D match, TRBD1 (5 bases). Trimming left V 4 bases short and J 7 bases short, with 9 bases between. The CDR3 extends over 12 amino acids. CDR1 and CDR2 (germline): SGHNT, YYREEE (reference sequence). For the CDR3, the DNA is TGTGCCAGCAGCCCGACAGAGAATGAGCAGTTCTTC. This codes for CASSPTENEQFF.

The gene calls are TRBV13 and TRBJ1-5; D perhaps matches TRBD1 (5 bases). Per the germline V gene, CDR1 is PRHDT and CDR2 is FYEKMQ (reference sequence). The CDR3 sequence is 13 residues long. V was trimmed by 1 base and J by 8 bases, leaving 9 bases between them. The CDR3 DNA reads as TGTGCCAGCAGCTTAGTGGGGGAGGAGCCCCAGCATTTT. This encodes CASSLVGEEPQHF.